At least ten counts were recorded for the clone carrying this T cell receptor beta chain. Its antigen is unknown. This specimen belongs to a study of T cells in Graves' hyperthyroidism and ophthalmopathy. The overall study: Peripheral blood samples were taken at initial diagnosis, prior to any treatment. The study, taken as a whole, reports: Peripheral blood also featured most of the thyroid clonotypes expanded above 0.001.

Amplification yielded TCR beta CDR3 regions, with RNA transcripts as the source. The HTBI primer set was used in a first-round RT-PCR of the TCR CDR3. TCRdb called the multiplex PCR reads again in MiXCR, with one record for every CDR3 protein. The table has fewer than 650,000 distinct CDR3 sequences, roughly 14% seen once. Trimming removed 2 bases at V and 3 bases at J, with 19 bases between. CDR3 length: 16 residues. CDR1 and CDR2 (germline): DFQATT, SNEGSKA (reference sequence). Patients were excluded for uncontrolled infection, other autoimmune disease, pregnancy or lactation. Diagnoses were made from clinical symptoms, serum measures (thyroxine and TRAb), thyroid ultrasound and orbital computed tomography.

The chain links TRBV20-1 to TRBJ2-5, with D perhaps assigned TRBD1 or TRBD2 (5 bases each). This TCR was sampled from a woman aged 40-49 years with Graves' ophthalmopathy. The sample comprised blood. The chain's CDR3 is CSARSSGAGPEETQYF. The CDR3 nucleotides are TGCAGTGCTAGATCCTCCGGGGCAGGCCCAGAAGAGACCCAGTACTTC.